The present TCR beta chain was sequenced within a study of T cells in Graves' hyperthyroidism and ophthalmopathy. For the study at large: Peripheral blood specimens were obtained at initial diagnosis, prior to any treatment. Study-wide points: Ophthalmopathy was predicted by the model a median of approximately six months ahead of onset. Blood also showed most of the thyroid clonotypes that were expanded above 0.001.

In its sample, this clonotype is medium-sized. The antigen is undetermined. RNA transcripts were the template for amplifying TCR beta CDR3 regions. When the TCR CDR3 underwent first-round RT-PCR, the HTBI primer set was used. MiXCR, run by TCRdb on the multiplex PCR reads, gives a single entry per CDR3 protein. Of 45,000 to 60,000 distinct CDR3 sequences listed, roughly 50% were seen once; the top ten hold around 12%. Germline CDR1 and CDR2: WSHSY and SAAADI. The CDR3 loop spans 18 amino acids. V was trimmed by 0 bases and J by 4 bases, leaving 21 bases between them. The diagnostic basis comprised clinical symptoms, serum thyroxine and TRAb, thyroid ultrasound and orbital computed tomography.

The J gene is TRBJ1-2, the V gene TRBV10-2, with a tentative D call TRBD1 (5 bases). The sample consisted of blood. The clonotype was recovered from a young woman with Graves' ophthalmopathy. CDR3 loop: CASSESIGRGTNLYGYTF. CDR3 nucleotides: TGCGCCAGCAGTGAGTCGATAGGACGCGGGACTAATCTCTATGGCTACACCTTC.